The 20 T cell receptor beta chains in this list originate from one sample, sequenced in a study of T cell responses to AZD1222 COVID-19 vaccine. The repertoire was sequenced with immunoSEQ multiplex PCR; TCRdb's copy has only in-frame clones and lacks some. The table records around 100,000 clones, around nine tenths of them present only once. Source: peripheral blood, taken 28 days after the second AZD1222 dose. The source of these receptors is an adult who received the AZD1222 COVID-19 vaccine.

This rearrangement joins TRBV27 to TRBJ1-2; D gene uncertain. The CDR3 runs 13 residues. V was shortened by 10 bases and J by 2 bases, with 14 bases between the two germline ends. Germline CDR1 is MNHEY and CDR2 is SMNVEV (reference sequence). Here the CDR3 DNA reads TGTGCCACTTCGGACGGTTTAAACTATGGCTACACCTTC. This encodes CATSDGLNYGYTF.

The genes are TRBV3-1 (or the pseudogene TRBV3-2) and TRBJ2-5, with D perhaps TRBD2 (5 bases). Germline V CDR1 and CDR2: LGHDT, YNNKEL (reference sequence). The V and J ends lost 0 bases and 5 bases respectively, with 13 bases between them. The CDR3 extends over 15 amino acids. The CDR3 DNA reads TGTGCCAGCAGCCAAGAACGGGGTTACGGGGAGACCCAGTACTTC. It is translated as CASSQERGYGETQYF.

V usage is TRBV11-3 and J usage is TRBJ2-5, with 8 bases matching TRBD2. From germline, CDR1 is SGHNT and CDR2 YENEEA. With V trimmed by 1 base and J by 2 bases, 6 bases remained unmatched. This CDR3 has 16 amino acids. CDR3 coding DNA: TGTGCCAGCAGCTTAGGGATAGCGGGATTACAAGAGACCCAGTACTTC. Its protein product is CASSLGIAGLQETQYF. Drawing the rest from reference TRBV11-3 and TRBJ2-5, the complete variable domain is EAGVVQSPRYKIIEKKQPVAFWCNPISGHNTLYWYLQNLGQGPELLIRYENEEAVDDSQLPKDRFSAERLKGVDSTLKIQPAELGDSAVYLCASSLGIAGLQETQYFGPGTRLLVL.

This sequence joins TRBV6-5 and TRBJ1-4; D is unclear. The V gene lost 2 bases and the J gene lost 7 bases, with 14 bases spanning the gap. CDR1 is MNHEY and CDR2 is SVGAGI in the germline V gene. The CDR3 consists of 15 residues. The CDR3 loop is CASSYRVGISEKLFF. The CDR3 coding sequence is TGTGCCAGCAGTTACAGGGTAGGGATAAGTGAAAAACTGTTTTTT.

V usage is TRBV28 and J usage is TRBJ2-4, with 7 bases identical to TRBD1. CDR3 length: 17 residues. The germline gives CDR1 MDHEN, CDR2 SYDVKM. The J segment lost 3 bases and the V segment lost 3 bases, leaving 11 bases of the junction unmatched. Here the CDR3 DNA reads TGTGCCAGCAGTTTCCCAGTGACAGGGAGCGGCAAAAACATTCAGTACTTC. Amino acid sequence: CASSFPVTGSGKNIQYF.

V is TRBV5-4 and J is TRBJ2-5, with a weak D call TRBD1 (6 bases). Between the trimmed V and J ends, which lost 4 bases and 1 base, there was a span of 17 bases. CDR3 length equals 16 residues. Germline CDR1 reads SGHNT; CDR2 reads YYREEE (reference sequence). CDR3 nucleotides: TGTGCCAGCAGCCAACACAGGGTGAGGTCCCAAGAGACCCAGTACTTC. Translation: CASSQHRVRSQETQYF.

The chain is built from TRBV30 and TRBJ2-7; D is unclear. The CDR3 contains 12 residues. The V gene lost 1 base and the J gene lost 2 bases, with 6 bases spanning the gap. Germline CDR1 GTSNPN, CDR2 SVGIG (reference sequence). As DNA, the CDR3 is TGTGCCTGGAGTGGCCCAACCTACGAGCAGTACTTC. Its protein is CAWSGPTYEQYF.

The rearrangement uses TRBV27 and TRBJ1-5; 10 bases map to TRBD1. The CDR3 has 14 residues. V lost 5 bases and J lost 9; bases outside the gene matches: 7. Germline CDR1 MNHEY, CDR2 SMNVEV (reference sequence). CDR3 in DNA: TGTGCCAGCAGTGCCGGGACAGGGGTTGGGCCCCAGCATTTT. As protein: CASSAGTGVGPQHF.

The chain links TRBV28 to TRBJ2-1, with D unresolved. Trimming left V 3 bases short and J 6 bases short, with 9 bases between. CDR3 length equals 13 residues. Germline V gene sequence: CDR1 MDHEN, CDR2 SYDVKM. CDR3 nucleotide sequence: TGTGCCAGCAGTTTTGTAAGGAGCAATGAGCAGTTCTTC. Translating it yields CASSFVRSNEQFF. Supplemented by reference TRBV28 and TRBJ2-1, the full variable domain reads DVKVTQSSRYLVKRTGEKVFLECVQDMDHENMFWYRQDPGLGLRLIYFSYDVKMKEKGDIPEGYSVSREKKERFSLILESASTNQTSMYLCASSFVRSNEQFFGPGTRLTVL.

V is TRBV24-1 and J is TRBJ2-1; no clear D. CDR3 length: 11 amino acids. Germline V gene sequence: CDR1 KGHDR, CDR2 SFDVKD. V was clipped by 9 bases and J by 2 bases, with 4 bases between them. In DNA, the CDR3 is TGTGCCACCGGAGCCTACAATGAGCAGTTCTTC. Its protein is CATGAYNEQFF.

The gene calls are TRBV2 and TRBJ1-2; D perhaps matches TRBD1 (6 bases). Germline V gene sequence: CDR1 SNHLY, CDR2 FYNNEI. This CDR3 contains 13 residues. Trimming took 5 bases from V and 8 from J, leaving 15 bases between them. For the CDR3, the DNA is TGTGCCAGCAGTCCTACAGGGATTGACGGCTACACCTTC. Amino acids: CASSPTGIDGYTF.

This chain links TRBV9 with TRBJ2-1; weak D call: TRBD2 (6 bases). Germline V lookup: CDR1 SGDLS, CDR2 YYNGEE. V shed 0 bases and J shed 10 bases, with 17 bases lying between them. This CDR3 comprises 15 residues. This CDR3 reads CASSVETSSTIEQFF. In DNA, the CDR3 is TGTGCCAGCAGCGTAGAGACTAGTTCCACCATAGAGCAGTTCTTC.

This chain links TRBV5-6 with TRBJ1-6; unclear D gene. V lost 3 bases and J lost 8, with 15 bases in between. CDR3 size: 15 residues. From germline, CDR1 is SGHDT and CDR2 YYEEEE. CDR3 in amino acids: CASSWTSWADSPLHF. The DNA of the CDR3 is TGTGCCAGCAGCTGGACGTCCTGGGCTGATTCACCCCTCCACTTT.

This chain joins TRBV7-9 and TRBJ1-2; 8 bases are shared with TRBD1. The CDR3 extends over 15 amino acids. Looked up from germline, CDR1 is SEHNR and CDR2 is FQNEAQ (reference sequence). With V trimmed by 5 bases and J by 5 bases, 10 bases remained unmatched. Here the CDR3 DNA reads TGTGCCAGCAGCAATATAGGACAGGGCTTATATGGCTACACCTTC. Residues: CASSNIGQGLYGYTF.

V is TRBV19 and J is TRBJ2-3, with D possibly matching TRBD1 (5 bases). Trimming pared 3 bases from V and 3 bases from J, leaving 16 bases between. The germline gives CDR1 LNHDA, CDR2 SQIVND (reference sequence). The CDR3 loop spans 16 amino acids. CDR3 region: CASSIGTGLGTDTQYF. The CDR3 coding sequence is TGTGCCAGTAGTATTGGTACAGGATTGGGGACAGATACGCAGTATTTT.

The genes are TRBV6-5 and TRBJ2-1; 9 positions match TRBD1. Germline V lookup: CDR1 MNHEY, CDR2 SVGAGI. The CDR3 is made up of 13 amino acids. Unmatched junction bases numbered 3, after V lost 6 bases and J lost 6 bases. The DNA for the CDR3 is TGTGCCAGCAGCGGACAGGGGATCAATGAGCAGTTCTTC. This translates into CASSGQGINEQFF.

The chain employs TRBV19 and TRBJ2-7, with D possibly matching TRBD1 (6 bases). V lost 5 bases and J lost 6, with 17 bases in between. Looked up from germline, CDR1 is LNHDA and CDR2 is SQIVND (reference sequence). The CDR3 is made up of 14 amino acids. The CDR3 region is CASSPTGSVIEQYF. The CDR3 DNA follows: TGTGCCAGTAGTCCGACAGGCTCCGTAATCGAGCAGTACTTC.

The chain has TRBV7-2 and TRBJ2-7, with D possibly being TRBD1 or TRBD2 (6 bases each). The V end was cut by 3 bases, the J end by 6 bases, with 15 bases between. This CDR3 spans 14 amino acids. Germline CDR1 is SGHTA and CDR2 is FQGNSA. DNA for the CDR3: TGTGCCAGCAGCTTGTGGGGGGCCGGCCTCGAGCAGTACTTC. Translating it yields CASSLWGAGLEQYF.

The V gene is TRBV6-4, the J gene TRBJ2-5; 9 bases match TRBD2. Germline CDR1 reads MRHNA; CDR2 reads SNTAGT. V dropped 3 bases and J dropped 1; count of bases not matched to a gene: 3. There are 15 residues in the CDR3. This CDR3 reads CASSEAGGGQETQYF. The CDR3 DNA follows: TGTGCCAGCAGTGAAGCGGGAGGCGGCCAAGAGACCCAGTACTTC.

The V and J genes are TRBV7-3 and TRBJ2-3; D gene unclear. The CDR3 has 15 amino acids. Trimming took 4 bases from V and 5 from J, leaving 16 bases between them. Germline lookup yields CDR1 SGHTA and CDR2 FQGTGA. In DNA, the CDR3 is TGTGCCAGCAGCTCTGGGTTCTCTTTCAGAGATACGCAGTATTTT. This codes for CASSSGFSFRDTQYF.